The rows below give T cell receptor beta chains drawn from one sample of a study of radiotherapy plus CTLA-4 blockade in lung cancer. Sequencing was performed with immunoSEQ multiplex PCR; in TCRdb, only in-frame clones are kept and a portion is missing. The table includes 85,000 to 95,000 clones, about four fifths detected once. The source material was peripheral blood, sampled from a patient treated with radiotherapy plus ipilimumab. These receptors all come from a human donor with non-small cell lung cancer that progressed on radiotherapy plus ipilimumab. The CDR3 runs from the conserved cysteine through the conserved F or W. Each record gives: clone size, D gene, J gene, V gene, CDR3 protein, CDR3 DNA. D genes are given only for firm matches. A row's size may be missing; if present it is once, few, many or a size class.

clone size: many; D gene: .; J gene: TRBJ2-7; V gene: TRBV4-1; CDR3 protein: CASSQDFRPREWAYEQYF; CDR3 DNA: TGCGCCAGCAGCCAAGATTTTCGACCCCGGGAGTGGGCCTACGAGCAGTACTTC
clone size: .; D gene: .; J gene: TRBJ2-7; V gene: TRBV5-1; CDR3 protein: CASSLAGTYEQYF; CDR3 DNA: TGCGCCAGCAGCCTTGCAGGAACCTACGAGCAGTACTTC
clone size: .; D gene: TRBD2; J gene: TRBJ2-4; V gene: TRBV2; CDR3 protein: CASRTGSSGLAKNIQYF; CDR3 DNA: TGTGCCAGCAGGACCGGATCTAGCGGTTTAGCCAAAAACATTCAGTACTTC
clone size: .; D gene: TRBD2; J gene: TRBJ2-5; V gene: TRBV18; CDR3 protein: CASSPPSSGSGETQYF; CDR3 DNA: TGTGCCAGCTCACCACCATCTAGCGGGAGCGGGGAGACCCAGTACTTC
clone size: .; D gene: TRBD1; J gene: TRBJ1-2; V gene: TRBV6-1; CDR3 protein: CASSGTGYGYTF; CDR3 DNA: TGTGCCAGCAGTGGGACAGGGTACGGCTACACCTTC
clone size: .; D gene: .; J gene: TRBJ1-1; V gene: TRBV19; CDR3 protein: CASSISLNTEAFF; CDR3 DNA: TGTGCCAGTAGTATTTCTCTCAACACTGAAGCTTTCTTT
clone size: .; D gene: .; J gene: TRBJ2-1; V gene: TRBV29-1; CDR3 protein: CSVVAVYNEQFF; CDR3 DNA: TGCAGCGTTGTAGCGGTCTACAATGAGCAGTTCTTC
clone size: .; D gene: TRBD1; J gene: TRBJ1-1; V gene: TRBV9; CDR3 protein: CASSWGTDGTEAFF; CDR3 DNA: TGTGCCAGCAGCTGGGGGACAGATGGCACTGAAGCTTTCTTT
clone size: .; D gene: .; J gene: TRBJ1-1; V gene: TRBV11-3; CDR3 protein: CASSLGGTNTEAFF; CDR3 DNA: TGTGCCAGCAGCTTAGGGGGGACAAACACTGAAGCTTTCTTT
clone size: few; D gene: TRBD2; J gene: TRBJ2-7; V gene: TRBV7-9; CDR3 protein: CASSFMGLGGTYEQYF; CDR3 DNA: TGTGCCAGCAGCTTTATGGGACTAGGGGGAACCTACGAGCAGTACTTC
clone size: .; D gene: TRBD1; J gene: TRBJ1-5; V gene: TRBV29-1; CDR3 protein: CSVSGGHNQPQHF; CDR3 DNA: TGCAGCGTTTCAGGGGGCCACAATCAGCCCCAGCATTTT
clone size: .; D gene: .; J gene: TRBJ2-1; V gene: TRBV28; CDR3 protein: CASTDRDGYLSYNEQFF; CDR3 DNA: TGTGCCAGCACCGACCGGGACGGGTACTTATCCTACAATGAGCAGTTCTTC
clone size: .; D gene: .; J gene: TRBJ2-3; V gene: TRBV5-1; CDR3 protein: CASSLDGETTDTQYF; CDR3 DNA: TGCGCCAGCAGCTTGGATGGGGAGACAACAGATACGCAGTATTTT
clone size: .; D gene: TRBD1; J gene: TRBJ2-1; V gene: TRBV19; CDR3 protein: CASSIAGTGGGHEQFF; CDR3 DNA: TGTGCCAGTAGTATAGCCGGGACAGGGGGGGGCCATGAGCAGTTCTTC
clone size: few; D gene: TRBD2; J gene: TRBJ2-2; V gene: TRBV28; CDR3 protein: CASSPGLATYTGELFF; CDR3 DNA: TGTGCCAGCAGTCCGGGACTAGCGACCTACACCGGGGAGCTGTTTTTT
clone size: .; D gene: .; J gene: TRBJ2-1; V gene: TRBV19; CDR3 protein: CASSRNTGYGYNEQFF; CDR3 DNA: TGTGCCAGTAGCCGTAACACAGGATATGGCTACAATGAGCAGTTCTTC
clone size: .; D gene: .; J gene: TRBJ2-7; V gene: TRBV27; CDR3 protein: CASSLYPTGIETYEQYF; CDR3 DNA: TGTGCCAGCAGTTTATATCCAACAGGGATCGAAACCTACGAGCAGTACTTC
clone size: .; D gene: .; J gene: TRBJ2-1; V gene: TRBV7-8; CDR3 protein: CASSLDAANEQFF; CDR3 DNA: TGTGCCAGCAGTTTGGACGCCGCCAATGAGCAGTTCTTC
clone size: .; D gene: TRBD2; J gene: TRBJ2-2; V gene: TRBV19; CDR3 protein: CASSFSGRAFGELFF; CDR3 DNA: TGTGCCAGTAGTTTTAGCGGGAGGGCCTTTGGGGAGCTGTTTTTT
clone size: once; D gene: .; J gene: TRBJ2-5; V gene: TRBV28; CDR3 protein: CASTQPRDTTGTQYF; CDR3 DNA: TGTGCCAGCACCCAACCAAGGGACACCACGGGGACCCAGTACTTC
clone size: .; D gene: .; J gene: TRBJ2-5; V gene: TRBV6-6; CDR3 protein: CASSEWETVNF; CDR3 DNA: TGTGCCAGCAGTGAATGGGAGACAGTAAACTTC
clone size: .; D gene: TRBD1; J gene: TRBJ1-5; V gene: TRBV7-9; CDR3 protein: CASSNTGGGDQPQHF; CDR3 DNA: TGTGCCAGCAGCAATACAGGGGGGGGCGATCAGCCCCAGCATTTT
clone size: .; D gene: TRBD1; J gene: TRBJ2-1; V gene: TRBV29-1; CDR3 protein: CSVETGQTYNEQFF; CDR3 DNA: TGCAGCGTAGAGACGGGACAGACCTACAATGAGCAGTTCTTC
clone size: .; D gene: .; J gene: TRBJ2-1; V gene: TRBV19; CDR3 protein: CASSSGFGQYNEQFF; CDR3 DNA: TGTGCCAGTAGTTCCGGGTTTGGACAATACAATGAGCAGTTCTTC
clone size: .; D gene: TRBD2; J gene: TRBJ2-3; V gene: TRBV11-2; CDR3 protein: CASSASGRGTDTQYF; CDR3 DNA: TGTGCCAGCAGCGCTAGCGGGAGGGGCACAGATACGCAGTATTTT
clone size: .; D gene: .; J gene: TRBJ1-5; V gene: TRBV6-1; CDR3 protein: CASRLLGTSYQPQHF; CDR3 DNA: TGTGCCAGCAGGCTTCTCGGGACAAGCTATCAGCCCCAGCATTTT
clone size: few; D gene: .; J gene: TRBJ2-2; V gene: TRBV7-9; CDR3 protein: CASSLGRDNTGELFF; CDR3 DNA: TGTGCCAGCAGCTTAGGACGGGATAACACCGGGGAGCTGTTTTTT
clone size: few; D gene: .; J gene: TRBJ2-3; V gene: TRBV9; CDR3 protein: CASSVLDGTDTQYF; CDR3 DNA: TGTGCCAGCAGCGTACTAGACGGCACAGATACGCAGTATTTT
clone size: .; D gene: .; J gene: TRBJ2-1; V gene: TRBV6-5; CDR3 protein: CASSRGYEQFF; CDR3 DNA: TGTGCCAGCAGCCGGGGCTATGAGCAGTTCTTC
clone size: once; D gene: .; J gene: TRBJ1-1; V gene: TRBV28; CDR3 protein: CASSGAGVAEAFF; CDR3 DNA: TGTGCCAGCAGTGGGGCCGGGGTCGCTGAAGCTTTCTTT
clone size: large; D gene: .; J gene: TRBJ1-1; V gene: TRBV18; CDR3 protein: CASSPPSRGTNTEAFF; CDR3 DNA: TGTGCCAGCTCACCACCGAGCCGGGGAACGAACACTGAAGCTTTCTTT
clone size: few; D gene: .; J gene: TRBJ1-1; V gene: TRBV2; CDR3 protein: CASRWTENTEAFF; CDR3 DNA: TGTGCCAGCAGATGGACAGAGAACACTGAAGCTTTCTTT
clone size: .; D gene: TRBD1; J gene: TRBJ2-7; V gene: TRBV11-2; CDR3 protein: CASSLGWDRKHGYEQYF; CDR3 DNA: TGTGCCAGCAGCTTGGGATGGGACAGGAAGCACGGGTACGAGCAGTACTTC
clone size: .; D gene: TRBD1; J gene: TRBJ1-5; V gene: TRBV2; CDR3 protein: CASTPRGSGNQPQHF; CDR3 DNA: TGTGCCAGCACACCCAGGGGGAGTGGCAATCAGCCCCAGCATTTT
clone size: .; D gene: .; J gene: TRBJ2-7; V gene: TRBV4-1; CDR3 protein: CASSQETGVGYEQYF; CDR3 DNA: TGCGCCAGCAGCCAAGAGACGGGAGTAGGATACGAGCAGTACTTC
clone size: .; D gene: TRBD2; J gene: TRBJ2-7; V gene: TRBV5-1; CDR3 protein: CASSLGGRALYEQYF; CDR3 DNA: TGCGCCAGCAGCTTGGGCGGGAGGGCCTTGTACGAGCAGTACTTC
clone size: once; D gene: TRBD1; J gene: TRBJ2-2; V gene: TRBV6-5; CDR3 protein: CASNSQGMGTGELFF; CDR3 DNA: TGTGCCAGCAATTCACAGGGGATGGGCACCGGGGAGCTGTTTTTT
clone size: .; D gene: .; J gene: TRBJ2-2; V gene: TRBV19; CDR3 protein: CASRWANTGELFF; CDR3 DNA: TGTGCCAGTAGATGGGCGAACACCGGGGAGCTGTTTTTT
clone size: .; D gene: TRBD2; J gene: TRBJ2-1; V gene: TRBV10-2; CDR3 protein: CATFTGTSYEQFF; CDR3 DNA: TGCGCCACGTTCACCGGGACTAGCTATGAGCAGTTCTTC
clone size: .; D gene: TRBD1; J gene: TRBJ1-2; V gene: TRBV29-1; CDR3 protein: CSAHGGQGAGGYTF; CDR3 DNA: TGCAGCGCCCACGGCGGCCAGGGGGCGGGGGGCTACACCTTC